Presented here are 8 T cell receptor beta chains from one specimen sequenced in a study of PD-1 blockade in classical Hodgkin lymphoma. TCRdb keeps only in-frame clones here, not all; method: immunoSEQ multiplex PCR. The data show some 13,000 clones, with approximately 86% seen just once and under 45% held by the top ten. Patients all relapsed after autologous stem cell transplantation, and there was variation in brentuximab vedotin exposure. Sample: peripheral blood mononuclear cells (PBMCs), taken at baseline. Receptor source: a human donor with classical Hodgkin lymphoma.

CDR3 DNA sequence: TGTGCCAGCAGCGTAGACCCTATGACGAACACTGAAGCTTTCTTT. Amino acid sequence: CASSVDPMTNTEAFF. J is TRBJ1-1 and V is TRBV9; no clear D. CDR1 SGDLS and CDR2 YYNGEE come from the germline V gene. The CDR3 consists of 15 residues. Trimming cost V 0 bases and J 1 base, with 10 bases left between them.

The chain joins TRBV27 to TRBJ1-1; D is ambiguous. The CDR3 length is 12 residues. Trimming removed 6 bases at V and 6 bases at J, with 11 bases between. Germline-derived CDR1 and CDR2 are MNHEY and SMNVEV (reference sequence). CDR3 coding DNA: TGTGCCAGCAGGCAACAAGGAGCTGAAGCTTTCTTT. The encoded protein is CASRQQGAEAFF.

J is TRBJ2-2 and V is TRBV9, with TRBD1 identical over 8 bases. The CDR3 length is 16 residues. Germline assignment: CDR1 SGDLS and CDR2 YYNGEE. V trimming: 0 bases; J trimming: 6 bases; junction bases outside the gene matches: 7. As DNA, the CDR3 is TGTGCCAGCAGCGTAGGCCCAGGGGGCAACGCCGGGGAGCTGTTTTTT. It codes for CASSVGPGGNAGELFF.

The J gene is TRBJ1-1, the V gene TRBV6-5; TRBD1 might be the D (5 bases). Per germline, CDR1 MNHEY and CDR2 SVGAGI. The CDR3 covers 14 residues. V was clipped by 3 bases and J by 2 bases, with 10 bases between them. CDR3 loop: CASSYLRGNTEAFF. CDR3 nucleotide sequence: TGTGCCAGCAGTTATTTGAGGGGAAACACTGAAGCTTTCTTT.

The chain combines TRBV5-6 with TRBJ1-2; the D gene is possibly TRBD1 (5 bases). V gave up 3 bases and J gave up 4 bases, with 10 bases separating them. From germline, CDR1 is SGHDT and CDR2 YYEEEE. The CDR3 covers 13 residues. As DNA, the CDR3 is TGTGCCAGCAGCTCACAGGCCTCCTATGGCTACACCTTC. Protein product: CASSSQASYGYTF. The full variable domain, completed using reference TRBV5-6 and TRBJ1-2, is DAGVTQSPTHLIKTRGQQVTLRCSPKSGHDTVSWYQQALGQGPQFIFQYYEEEERQRGNFPDRFSGHQFPNYSSELNVNALLLGDSALYLCASSSQASYGYTFGSGTRLTVV.

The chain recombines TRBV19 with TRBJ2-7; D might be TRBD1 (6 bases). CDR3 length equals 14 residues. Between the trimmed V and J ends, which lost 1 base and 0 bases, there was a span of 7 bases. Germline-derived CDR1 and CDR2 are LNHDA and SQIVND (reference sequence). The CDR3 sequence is CASSIVDSSYEQYF. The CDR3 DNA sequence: TGTGCCAGTAGTATAGTGGACAGCTCCTACGAGCAGTACTTC.

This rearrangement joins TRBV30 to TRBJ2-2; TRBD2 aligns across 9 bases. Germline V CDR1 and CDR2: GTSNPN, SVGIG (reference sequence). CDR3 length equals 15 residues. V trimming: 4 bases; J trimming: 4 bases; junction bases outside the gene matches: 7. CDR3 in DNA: TGTGCCTGGAATATAGCGGGAGCCACCACCGGGGAGCTGTTTTTT. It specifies CAWNIAGATTGELFF.

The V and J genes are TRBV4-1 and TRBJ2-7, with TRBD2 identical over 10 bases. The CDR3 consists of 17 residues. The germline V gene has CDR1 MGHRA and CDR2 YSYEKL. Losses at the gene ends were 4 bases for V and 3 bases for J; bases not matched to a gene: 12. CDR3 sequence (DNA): TGCGCCAGCAGCCTTTCAACTAGCGGGACAGTAAACTACGAGCAGTACTTC. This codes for CASSLSTSGTVNYEQYF.